This TCR beta chain was sequenced for a study of blood T cell repertoires in COVID-19. In the study overall: The origin of the acute and convalescent COVID-19 samples was the United States, Italy and Spain.

Assay used: immunoSEQ multiplex PCR; TCRdb lists only in-frame clones, some missing. The table lists 65,000 to 85,000 clones, 86% of them singletons. This clone came up once. Trimming removed 7 bases at V and 1 base at J, with 9 bases between. CDR1 is MNHEY, CDR2 SVGAGI, per germline. The CDR3 runs 13 residues. The chain recombines TRBV6-5 with TRBJ2-3; D possibly corresponds to TRBD2 (5 bases). The clonotype comes from a man older than 75 with COVID-19, enrolled during active disease. The specimen sequenced was peripheral blood. The CDR3, as DNA: TGTGCCAGCAACGGGGTGGGCACAGATACGCAGTATTTT. Translating gives CASNGVGTDTQYF.